The 27 T cell receptor beta chains presented below share a single source sample, sequenced in a study of blood T cell repertoires in COVID-19. Assay used: immunoSEQ multiplex PCR; TCRdb lists only in-frame clones, some missing. The sample holds roughly 120,000 clones, about 85% seen once. Sequencing was carried out using peripheral blood. These receptors were obtained from a man in his 70s with acute or convalescent COVID-19.

This chain links TRBV7-6 with TRBJ2-1, with a weak D call TRBD1 (6 bases). There are 15 residues in the CDR3. The V end was cut by 3 bases, the J end by 2 bases, with 11 bases between. Looked up from germline, CDR1 is SGHVS and CDR2 is FNYEAQ. CDR3 nucleotide sequence: TGTGCCAGCAGCTTTTCCAGGGGAACCTACAATGAGCAGTTCTTC. Its protein is CASSFSRGTYNEQFF.

V is TRBV7-8 and J is TRBJ1-5, with 7 bases fitting TRBD1. CDR1 and CDR2 from the germline V gene are SGHVS and FQNEAQ. CDR3 size: 15 residues. V was clipped by 8 bases and J by 0 bases; unmatched bases: 7. The CDR3: CASAGGINSNQPQHF. CDR3 nucleotides: TGTGCCAGCGCAGGGGGGATTAATAGCAATCAGCCCCAGCATTTT.

This clone came up a few times. CDR3 amino acids: CASSVTGSNQPQHF. For the CDR3, the DNA is TGTGCCAGCAGTGTTACAGGAAGCAATCAGCCCCAGCATTTT. The chain is built from TRBV25-1 and TRBJ1-5; maybe TRBD1 (5 bases). The CDR3 runs 14 residues. V was cut by 4 bases and J by 1 base, with 8 bases left in between. Germline CDR1 and CDR2: MGHDK and SYGVNS. Full variable domain (rest looked up from reference TRBV25-1 and TRBJ1-5): EADIYQTPRYLVIGTGKKITLECSQTMGHDKMYWYQQDPGMELHLIHYSYGVNSTEKGDLSSESTVSRIRTEHFPLTLESARPSHTSQYLCASSVTGSNQPQHFGDGTRLSIL.

Remarks on this clone: Different DNA sequences within this sample yield the same CDR3. This chain links TRBV12-3 or TRBV12-4 with TRBJ1-2, with a possible D match to TRBD1 (5 bases). Trimming stripped 5 bases from V and 7 bases from J, with 14 bases between. This CDR3 has 13 residues. This CDR3 reads CASSPRQGSGYTF. The CDR3 DNA reads TGTGCCAGCAGTCCCCGGCAGGGCAGTGGCTACACCTTC.

This sequence joins TRBV28 and TRBJ2-2; 8 nucleotides align to TRBD2. The length of the CDR3 is 16 residues. Germline-derived CDR1 and CDR2 are MDHEN and SYDVKM. After removal of 5 bases from V and 4 bases from J, the junction contained 9 bases not matched to a gene. CDR3 DNA sequence: TGTGCCAGCAGTGCGCCCGGGGGGGTAACCACCGGGGAGCTGTTTTTT. This translates into CASSAPGGVTTGELFF. The complete variable domain, with remaining parts taken from reference TRBV28 and TRBJ2-2, reads DVKVTQSSRYLVKRTGEKVFLECVQDMDHENMFWYRQDPGLGLRLIYFSYDVKMKEKGDIPEGYSVSREKKERFSLILESASTNQTSMYLCASSAPGGVTTGELFFGEGSRLTVL.

This chain connects TRBV3-1 (or the pseudogene TRBV3-2) to TRBJ1-2, with a possible D match to TRBD1 (6 bases). The CDR3 length is 16 residues. Per the germline V gene, CDR1 is LGHDT and CDR2 is YNNKEL (reference sequence). Trimming pared 4 bases from V and 4 bases from J, leaving 19 bases between. The CDR3 DNA sequence: TGTGCCAGCAGCCGCCAAATTTCAACAGGGCCCTATGGCTACACCTTC. This sequence encodes CASSRQISTGPYGYTF.

The rearrangement uses TRBV18 and TRBJ2-1; possible D gene TRBD1, 6 bases. In germline, CDR1 is KGHSH, CDR2 LQKENI. This CDR3 comprises 15 residues. The V and J ends lost 3 bases and 5 bases respectively, with 14 bases between them. For the CDR3, the DNA is TGTGCCAGCTCACCGGACAGCCCCACACACAATGAGCAGTTCTTC. It is translated as CASSPDSPTHNEQFF.

The rearrangement uses TRBV2 and TRBJ2-7; 7 positions match TRBD1. With V trimmed by 7 bases and J by 6 bases, 9 bases remained unmatched. Germline CDR1 reads SNHLY; CDR2 reads FYNNEI. The CDR3 totals 13 residues. The CDR3 sequence is CASKIDRALEQYF. The CDR3 DNA reads TGTGCCAGCAAGATTGACAGGGCGCTCGAGCAGTACTTC.

The CDR3 spells CASSLGIGQGASQETQYF. The CDR3, as DNA: TGTGCCAGCAGCTTAGGCATAGGGCAGGGGGCGAGTCAAGAGACCCAGTACTTC. The rearrangement links TRBV7-2 to TRBJ2-5; 8 nucleotides line up with TRBD1. Germline V gene data show CDR1 as SGHTA and CDR2 as FQGNSA. V lost 1 base and J lost 2; bases outside the gene matches: 12. The CDR3 consists of 18 residues.

The rearrangement joins TRBV15 to TRBJ1-5; D perhaps matches TRBD1 (5 bases). Germline V lookup: CDR1 LNHNV, CDR2 YYDKDF (reference sequence). The V gene lost 5 bases and the J gene lost 4 bases, with 9 bases spanning the gap. This CDR3 contains 13 residues. The CDR3 loop reads CATSHGGNQPQHF. In DNA, the CDR3 is TGTGCCACCAGCCACGGGGGGAATCAGCCCCAGCATTTT.

This rearrangement joins TRBV20-1 to TRBJ2-7; D is ambiguous. Germline loops: CDR1 DFQATT, CDR2 SNEGSKA (reference sequence). This CDR3 contains 9 residues. V lost 6 bases to trimming and J lost 5 bases, with 5 bases between them. The CDR3 loop reads CSASHEQYF. For the CDR3, the DNA is TGCAGTGCGTCTCACGAGCAGTACTTC.

The CDR3 here is CATSDFGQGVQETQYF. The CDR3 region has the DNA TGTGCCACCAGTGATTTCGGCCAGGGGGTGCAAGAGACCCAGTACTTC. J is TRBJ2-5 and V is TRBV24-1, with 7 bases matching TRBD1. Germline-derived CDR1 and CDR2 are KGHDR and SFDVKD. The length of the CDR3 is 16 residues. V lost 1 base and J lost 2; bases outside the gene matches: 6.

This chain uses TRBV6-2 or TRBV6-3 with TRBJ2-7, with TRBD1 matching over 8 bases. This CDR3 is 16 amino acids long. Trimming at V came to 4 bases and at J to 2 bases, leaving 10 bases not matched to a gene. Germline loops: CDR1 MNHEY, CDR2 SVGEGT. The CDR3 here is CASSSPYRGATYEQYF. CDR3 DNA sequence: TGTGCCAGCAGTTCACCCTACAGGGGGGCGACCTACGAGCAGTACTTC.

The chain links TRBV25-1 to TRBJ1-4; possibly TRBD1 for D (5 bases). This CDR3 has 15 amino acids. Per the germline V gene, CDR1 is MGHDK and CDR2 is SYGVNS. The V and J ends lost 2 bases and 7 bases respectively, with 14 bases between them. In DNA form, the CDR3 reads TGTGCCAGCAGTGAAGGTGGCAGGGATGGTGAAAAACTGTTTTTT. It specifies CASSEGGRDGEKLFF.

The V gene is TRBV27, the J gene TRBJ2-5, with D hard to call. Germline V gene data show CDR1 as MNHEY and CDR2 as SMNVEV (reference sequence). V was shortened by 4 bases and J by 2 bases, with 8 bases between the two germline ends. CDR3 length equals 13 residues. For the CDR3, the DNA is TGTGCCAGCAGTTCGGTGGTTCAAGAGACCCAGTACTTC. Translation: CASSSVVQETQYF.

V usage is TRBV11-1 and J usage is TRBJ2-3; 7 positions match TRBD2. Germline V gene data show CDR1 as SGHAT and CDR2 as FQDESV (reference sequence). CDR3 length: 15 residues. After removal of 8 bases from V and 0 bases from J, the junction contained 8 bases not matched to a gene. The CDR3 region is CASRRGGGSTDTQYF. CDR3 bases: TGTGCCAGCCGTCGTGGGGGGGGGAGCACAGATACGCAGTATTTT. The whole variable domain, filled in from reference TRBV11-1 and TRBJ2-3, reads EAEVAQSPRYKITEKSQAVAFWCDPISGHATLYWYRQILGQGPELLVQFQDESVVDDSQLPKDRFSAERLKGVDSTLKIQPAELGDSAMYLCASRRGGGSTDTQYFGPGTRLTVL.

The CDR3 loop is CASTPQGVDYGYTF. CDR3 coding DNA: TGTGCCAGTACCCCACAGGGAGTAGACTATGGCTACACCTTC. The rearrangement joins TRBV19 to TRBJ1-2; D possibly corresponds to TRBD1 (6 bases). The CDR3 length is 14 residues. The V end was cut by 7 bases, the J end by 3 bases, with 15 bases between. Germline assignment: CDR1 LNHDA and CDR2 SQIVND (reference sequence).

The V gene is TRBV7-9, the J gene TRBJ2-3, with 9 positions matching TRBD1. J was trimmed by 5 bases and V by 1 base; bases with no gene match: 7. This CDR3 has 16 amino acids. The germline V gene encodes CDR1 SEHNR and CDR2 FQNEAQ (reference sequence). CDR3 loop: CASSLVQGALGDTQYF. The CDR3, as DNA: TGTGCCAGCAGCTTAGTACAGGGGGCGCTGGGAGATACGCAGTATTTT.

The V call is TRBV7-9, the J call TRBJ1-6, with D maybe TRBD1 (5 bases). In germline, CDR1 is SEHNR, CDR2 FQNEAQ (reference sequence). CDR3 length: 14 amino acids. V lost 5 bases, J lost 9 bases, and 14 bases lay in between. CDR3 coding DNA: TGTGCCAGCAGCCTGGAGGGACTGGGTTCACCCCTCCACTTT. Translation gives CASSLEGLGSPLHF.

The J gene is TRBJ1-6, the V gene TRBV30, with unresolved D. This CDR3 comprises 15 residues. Trimming took off 0 bases at V and 7 bases at J, with 13 bases between the two ends. Germline V CDR1 and CDR2: GTSNPN, SVGIG (reference sequence). CDR3 amino acids: CAWSVGTGRNSPLHF. The CDR3, as DNA: TGTGCCTGGAGTGTAGGCACGGGGAGAAATTCACCCCTCCACTTT. Looking up the rest from reference TRBV30 and TRBJ1-6 gives the full variable domain: SQTIHQWPATLVQPVGSPLSLECTVEGTSNPNLYWYRQAAGRGLQLLFYSVGIGQISSEVPQNLSASRPQDRQFILSSKKLLLSDSGFYLCAWSVGTGRNSPLHFGNGTRLTVT.

The chain couples TRBV11-2 to TRBJ2-5; 12 nucleotides align to TRBD1. Germline loops: CDR1 SGHAT, CDR2 FQNNGV. J was trimmed by 4 bases and V by 4 bases; bases with no gene match: 16. This CDR3 has 19 residues. CDR3 DNA: TGTGCCAGCAGCTCCTCATGGGGACAGGGGGCGTTCGGGCTAGAGACCCAGTACTTC. This translates into CASSSSWGQGAFGLETQYF.

V usage is TRBV7-9 and J usage is TRBJ1-3; maybe TRBD1 (6 bases). The V gene lost 1 base and the J gene lost 0 bases, with 13 bases spanning the gap. CDR3 size: 17 residues. The germline V gene encodes CDR1 SEHNR and CDR2 FQNEAQ (reference sequence). CDR3 in amino acids: CASSLGLAGDSGNTIYF. Here the CDR3 DNA reads TGTGCCAGCAGCTTAGGGTTGGCAGGGGACTCTGGAAACACCATATATTTT.

V and J are TRBV12-5 and TRBJ2-5; possible D gene TRBD1, 6 bases. From germline, CDR1 is LGHNT and CDR2 FRNRAP. V was shortened by 9 bases and J by 3 bases, with 20 bases between the two germline ends. The CDR3 sequence is 15 residues long. As DNA, the CDR3 is TGTGCTAGCGCCCCAAGTGGGGGCACCGAAGAGACCCAGTACTTC. It specifies CASAPSGGTEETQYF.

The V gene is TRBV18, the J gene TRBJ2-1; TRBD2 agrees at 10 bases. The CDR3 covers 15 residues. CDR1 is KGHSH and CDR2 is LQKENI in the germline V gene. V lost 4 bases to trimming and J lost 5 bases; unmatched junction nucleotides: 5. CDR3 in amino acids: CASSQRGGLNNEQFF. Written as DNA, the CDR3 is TGTGCCAGCTCACAGCGGGGGGGCCTAAACAATGAGCAGTTCTTC.

The V gene is TRBV28, the J gene TRBJ1-4, with D tentatively TRBD1 (5 bases). The CDR3 spans 15 residues. From germline, CDR1 is MDHEN and CDR2 SYDVKM. Trimming shortened V by 3 bases and J by 7 bases, and 15 bases separated the two germline ends. The CDR3 bases are TGTGCCAGCAGTTTGGTTTGGCGGGGGGGTGAAAAACTGTTTTTT. Translating it yields CASSLVWRGGEKLFF. Based on the CDR3 plus reference TRBV28 and TRBJ1-4, the full variable domain is DVKVTQSSRYLVKRTGEKVFLECVQDMDHENMFWYRQDPGLGLRLIYFSYDVKMKEKGDIPEGYSVSREKKERFSLILESASTNQTSMYLCASSLVWRGGEKLFFGSGTQLSVL.

This sequence joins TRBV11-3 and TRBJ1-2, with D unresolved. The CDR3 consists of 20 residues. V dropped 5 bases and J dropped 4 bases, with 32 bases sitting between them. Looked up from germline, CDR1 is SGHNT and CDR2 is YENEEA. CDR3 protein: CASSLILYRVKNPGGYGYTF. In nucleotides, the CDR3 is TGTGCCAGCAGCCTTATACTATACCGGGTCAAGAACCCCGGTGGCTATGGCTACACCTTC.

CDR3 DNA sequence: TGCGCCAGCAGCCGGGGAGTAGCTGGCTACGAGCAGTACTTC. As protein: CASSRGVAGYEQYF. J is TRBJ2-7 and V is TRBV10-1, with D perhaps matching TRBD2 (5 bases). Germline V lookup: CDR1 WNHNN, CDR2 SYGVQD (reference sequence). The CDR3 sequence is 14 residues long. Trimming removed 6 bases at V and 3 bases at J, with 15 bases between.